The rows below give T cell receptor beta chains drawn from one sample of a study of shared clonotypes between healthy human individuals. Profiling relied on immunoSEQ multiplex PCR, and the TCRdb table lists in-frame clones only, not all of them. The data hold 1.4 million or so clones, with approximately 98.5% observed a single time. Sequenced material: naive CD4+ T cells sorted from blood. The receptor source for this set is a man aged 25-40 years in good health. Both conserved end residues are part of each CDR3. Each record gives: CDR3 DNA, CDR3 protein, D gene, clone size, J gene, V gene. D genes are given only for firm matches. The listing skips clone size in some rows; elsewhere it reads once, few, many or a size class.

cdr3_nt: TGTGCCAGCAGTTACGGAGAACCCCCGGCGGCCACTGAAGCTTTCTTT
cdr3_aa: CASSYGEPPAATEAFF
d_call: .
clone_size: .
j_call: TRBJ1-1
v_call: TRBV6-5

cdr3_nt: TGTGCCAGCTCGCAAAACTACGAGCAGTACTTC
cdr3_aa: CASSQNYEQYF
d_call: .
clone_size: .
j_call: TRBJ2-7
v_call: TRBV18

cdr3_nt: TGTGCCAGCAGTGAGGGGGCGGACCGACCCCCTCTCGGGCAGTACTTC
cdr3_aa: CASSEGADRPPLGQYF
d_call: .
clone_size: once
j_call: TRBJ2-7
v_call: TRBV6-1

cdr3_nt: TGTGCCAGCAGCTTCGAGGGTCTTGCCTACGAGCAGTACTTC
cdr3_aa: CASSFEGLAYEQYF
d_call: .
clone_size: .
j_call: TRBJ2-7
v_call: TRBV5-4

cdr3_nt: TGTGCCAGCAGTGCGGATGGCTACACCTTC
cdr3_aa: CASSADGYTF
d_call: .
clone_size: .
j_call: TRBJ1-2
v_call: TRBV2

cdr3_nt: TGTGCCAGTAGTATAGCTCTGACTAGCGGCATTGAGCAGTTCTTC
cdr3_aa: CASSIALTSGIEQFF
d_call: TRBD2
clone_size: .
j_call: TRBJ2-1
v_call: TRBV19

cdr3_nt: TGCGCCAGCAGCTTTGAGGGGACAGATACGCAGTATTTT
cdr3_aa: CASSFEGTDTQYF
d_call: .
clone_size: .
j_call: TRBJ2-3
v_call: TRBV5-1

cdr3_nt: TGCGCCTCCGAGGGAGGGGGGGGCACCTACAATGAGCAGTTCTTC
cdr3_aa: CASEGGGGTYNEQFF
d_call: .
clone_size: .
j_call: TRBJ2-1
v_call: TRBV5-1

cdr3_nt: TGCGCCAGCAGGGCCGGGAGTTCTCTCCCCTACGAGCAGTACTTC
cdr3_aa: CASRAGSSLPYEQYF
d_call: .
clone_size: .
j_call: TRBJ2-7
v_call: TRBV10-2

cdr3_nt: TGTGCCATCAGTGATGGCACAGATACGCAGTATTTT
cdr3_aa: CAISDGTDTQYF
d_call: .
clone_size: .
j_call: TRBJ2-3
v_call: TRBV10-3

cdr3_nt: TGTGCCAGCAGTAACGGACAGGGGGACTATGGCTACACCTTC
cdr3_aa: CASSNGQGDYGYTF
d_call: TRBD1
clone_size: .
j_call: TRBJ1-2
v_call: TRBV6-1

cdr3_nt: TGTGCCAGTAGCCGACAGGGGAGCAATCAGCCCCAGCATTTT
cdr3_aa: CASSRQGSNQPQHF
d_call: TRBD1
clone_size: .
j_call: TRBJ1-5
v_call: TRBV19

cdr3_nt: TGTGCCATCAGTGAGTCGAAGGACAGCCCAACTAATGAAAAACTGTTTTTT
cdr3_aa: CAISESKDSPTNEKLFF
d_call: .
clone_size: .
j_call: TRBJ1-4
v_call: TRBV10-3

cdr3_nt: TGTGCCAGCTCGCGACTAGCGGGGAAAGAGACCCAGTACTTC
cdr3_aa: CASSRLAGKETQYF
d_call: TRBD2
clone_size: .
j_call: TRBJ2-5
v_call: TRBV18

cdr3_nt: TGTGCCAGCAGCCCCCGTAGCACTGAAGCTTTCTTT
cdr3_aa: CASSPRSTEAFF
d_call: .
clone_size: .
j_call: TRBJ1-1
v_call: TRBV7-9

cdr3_nt: TGTGCCAGCAGCGGGACAGGGAGGAACACTGAAGCTTTCTTT
cdr3_aa: CASSGTGRNTEAFF
d_call: TRBD1
clone_size: .
j_call: TRBJ1-1
v_call: TRBV5-4

cdr3_nt: TGTGCCAGCAACGGACAGGGTCGTGAAAAACTGTTTTTT
cdr3_aa: CASNGQGREKLFF
d_call: TRBD1
clone_size: .
j_call: TRBJ1-4
v_call: TRBV6-1

cdr3_nt: TGTGCCACCAGCAGAGAGGGGACTAGCGGGAGGGCCCTCCCCTACGAGCAGTACTTC
cdr3_aa: CATSREGTSGRALPYEQYF
d_call: TRBD2
clone_size: .
j_call: TRBJ2-7
v_call: TRBV15

cdr3_nt: TGTGCCAGCAGTTCACCGGGACAGGGAGGTCAGCCCCAGCATTTT
cdr3_aa: CASSSPGQGGQPQHF
d_call: TRBD1
clone_size: .
j_call: TRBJ1-5
v_call: TRBV28

cdr3_nt: TGTGCCAGCAGATCCGGACAGGGGGATAACTATGGCTACACCTTC
cdr3_aa: CASRSGQGDNYGYTF
d_call: TRBD1
clone_size: .
j_call: TRBJ1-2
v_call: TRBV28

cdr3_nt: TGTGCCAGCAGCCCGGGGGGACGGAAAAATGAAAAACTGTTTTTT
cdr3_aa: CASSPGGRKNEKLFF
d_call: .
clone_size: .
j_call: TRBJ1-4
v_call: TRBV7-2

cdr3_nt: TGCAGCGAAAGTGGGACAGCCGACAATGAGCAGTTCTTC
cdr3_aa: CSESGTADNEQFF
d_call: TRBD1
clone_size: .
j_call: TRBJ2-1
v_call: TRBV29-1

cdr3_nt: TGTGCCAGCAGTGCCTCACAGGGGCTACTTAGCAATCAGCCCCAGCATTTT
cdr3_aa: CASSASQGLLSNQPQHF
d_call: TRBD1
clone_size: .
j_call: TRBJ1-5
v_call: TRBV28

cdr3_nt: TGCGCCAGCAGCTTGGCCAACGGCGGGGTAACAGATACGCAGTATTTT
cdr3_aa: CASSLANGGVTDTQYF
d_call: .
clone_size: .
j_call: TRBJ2-3
v_call: TRBV5-1

cdr3_nt: TGCGCCAGCAGCTTCGGTACAGGGGTAGCTTTCTTT
cdr3_aa: CASSFGTGVAFF
d_call: TRBD1
clone_size: once
j_call: TRBJ1-1
v_call: TRBV5-1

cdr3_nt: TGCGCCAGCAGGCCGACAGGTCCTAACTATGGCTACACCTTC
cdr3_aa: CASRPTGPNYGYTF
d_call: .
clone_size: .
j_call: TRBJ1-2
v_call: TRBV5-1

cdr3_nt: TGTGCCAGCTCACCACAGCGAGAAGAGACCCAGTACTTC
cdr3_aa: CASSPQREETQYF
d_call: .
clone_size: .
j_call: TRBJ2-5
v_call: TRBV18

cdr3_nt: TGCGCCAGCAGCCAAGATATTTGGGGCAGGGCCTACGAGCAGTACTTC
cdr3_aa: CASSQDIWGRAYEQYF
d_call: .
clone_size: .
j_call: TRBJ2-7
v_call: TRBV4-3

cdr3_nt: TGTGCCAGCAGACCCGAATGGGCGGGAGGCTGGGAGCAGTACTTC
cdr3_aa: CASRPEWAGGWEQYF
d_call: TRBD2
clone_size: .
j_call: TRBJ2-7
v_call: TRBV6-5

cdr3_nt: TGTGCCAGCAGCCGCAGACTAGCGGGAGTGGATACGCAGTATTTT
cdr3_aa: CASSRRLAGVDTQYF
d_call: TRBD2
clone_size: .
j_call: TRBJ2-3
v_call: TRBV14

cdr3_nt: TGTGCCAGCAGAGGGACAGGAAACACCATATATTTT
cdr3_aa: CASRGTGNTIYF
d_call: .
clone_size: .
j_call: TRBJ1-3
v_call: TRBV6-1

cdr3_nt: TGCAGCGTTGGGAATACAGGGGGCCGGGTCTATGGCTACACCTTC
cdr3_aa: CSVGNTGGRVYGYTF
d_call: TRBD1
clone_size: .
j_call: TRBJ1-2
v_call: TRBV29-1

cdr3_nt: TGTGCCAGCAGACAAAGCCGGAGCTCCTACGAGCAGTACTTC
cdr3_aa: CASRQSRSSYEQYF
d_call: .
clone_size: .
j_call: TRBJ2-7
v_call: TRBV7-2

cdr3_nt: TGTGCCAGCAGCTCCCCGGCAGGGGCAGATACGCAGTATTTT
cdr3_aa: CASSSPAGADTQYF
d_call: .
clone_size: .
j_call: TRBJ2-3
v_call: TRBV7-2

cdr3_nt: TGTGCCAGCAAGATGACAGGGTTGGCGGAGACCCAGTACTTC
cdr3_aa: CASKMTGLAETQYF
d_call: TRBD1
clone_size: .
j_call: TRBJ2-5
v_call: TRBV6-4

cdr3_nt: TGTGCCAGCAGCAAAGGGGGGCCAGGGCCTGGAAACACCATATATTTT
cdr3_aa: CASSKGGPGPGNTIYF
d_call: .
clone_size: .
j_call: TRBJ1-3
v_call: TRBV21-1

cdr3_nt: TGTGCCAGCAGTTGGGACAGGTCGAGCAATCAGCCCCAGCATTTT
cdr3_aa: CASSWDRSSNQPQHF
d_call: TRBD1
clone_size: .
j_call: TRBJ1-5
v_call: TRBV6-5

cdr3_nt: TGCAGCGTTGAAGAGGGACTAGCGGGAACCTACAATGAGCAGTTCTTC
cdr3_aa: CSVEEGLAGTYNEQFF
d_call: TRBD2
clone_size: .
j_call: TRBJ2-1
v_call: TRBV29-1

cdr3_nt: TGCGCCAGCAGCTTGGACAGGGTTGGGAGTGGCTACACCTTC
cdr3_aa: CASSLDRVGSGYTF
d_call: .
clone_size: once
j_call: TRBJ1-2
v_call: TRBV5-1

cdr3_nt: TGTGCCAGCAGCAGCGAAGGGGGGATCAGCTCCTACAATGAGCAGTTCTTC
cdr3_aa: CASSSEGGISSYNEQFF
d_call: .
clone_size: .
j_call: TRBJ2-1
v_call: TRBV5-4

cdr3_nt: TGTGCCTGGAGTGTGGGCGGGAGCCACAATGAGCAGTTCTTC
cdr3_aa: CAWSVGGSHNEQFF
d_call: TRBD2
clone_size: .
j_call: TRBJ2-1
v_call: TRBV30

cdr3_nt: TGTGCCAGCAGCTCAGGGACGCAAAACTATGGCTACACCTTC
cdr3_aa: CASSSGTQNYGYTF
d_call: .
clone_size: .
j_call: TRBJ1-2
v_call: TRBV9

cdr3_nt: TGTGCCAGCAGCCCGGCAAGGAGACCGTACGAGCAGTACTTC
cdr3_aa: CASSPARRPYEQYF
d_call: .
clone_size: .
j_call: TRBJ2-7
v_call: TRBV11-3

cdr3_nt: TGTGCCAGCAGCTTTAGTGCCGCTTACCAAGAGACCCAGTACTTC
cdr3_aa: CASSFSAAYQETQYF
d_call: .
clone_size: .
j_call: TRBJ2-5
v_call: TRBV7-2

cdr3_nt: TGTGCCAGCAGTCAATACCTCGCAGCACAGGAGACCCAGTACTTC
cdr3_aa: CASSQYLAAQETQYF
d_call: .
clone_size: .
j_call: TRBJ2-5
v_call: TRBV28

cdr3_nt: TGCGCCAGCAGTCCGCGGAACCCGTCCTTTAATGAAAAACTGTTTTTT
cdr3_aa: CASSPRNPSFNEKLFF
d_call: .
clone_size: once
j_call: TRBJ1-4
v_call: TRBV4-1

cdr3_nt: TGTGCCAGCTCACCTCTTGAGGGGACAGCGATCTCTGGGGCCAACGTCCTGACTTTC
cdr3_aa: CASSPLEGTAISGANVLTF
d_call: TRBD1
clone_size: .
j_call: TRBJ2-6
v_call: TRBV18

cdr3_nt: TGTGCCAGCAGCTCTCTGGTCGCGATTTACGAGCAGTACTTC
cdr3_aa: CASSSLVAIYEQYF
d_call: .
clone_size: .
j_call: TRBJ2-7
v_call: TRBV11-2

cdr3_nt: TGTGCCAGCAGCTCCACTAGGAGGGCGAACACTGAAGCTTTCTTT
cdr3_aa: CASSSTRRANTEAFF
d_call: .
clone_size: .
j_call: TRBJ1-1
v_call: TRBV7-9

cdr3_nt: TGCAGCGTGGGTCCAGCTACCTACGAGCAGTACTTC
cdr3_aa: CSVGPATYEQYF
d_call: .
clone_size: .
j_call: TRBJ2-7
v_call: TRBV29-1

cdr3_nt: TGTGCCAGCAGCTTGGCCCCGAAGAACACTGAAGCTTTCTTT
cdr3_aa: CASSLAPKNTEAFF
d_call: .
clone_size: .
j_call: TRBJ1-1
v_call: TRBV5-5

cdr3_nt: TGTGCCACCAGGACTCCCTACGAGCAGTACTTC
cdr3_aa: CATRTPYEQYF
d_call: .
clone_size: .
j_call: TRBJ2-7
v_call: TRBV10-3

cdr3_nt: TGTGCCAGCAACCTAGGACTAAACACAGATACGCAGTATTTT
cdr3_aa: CASNLGLNTDTQYF
d_call: .
clone_size: .
j_call: TRBJ2-3
v_call: TRBV6-1

cdr3_nt: TGTGCCAGCAGCTTGGCGGGGGGCGACTATGGCTACACCTTC
cdr3_aa: CASSLAGGDYGYTF
d_call: .
clone_size: .
j_call: TRBJ1-2
v_call: TRBV5-4

cdr3_nt: TGCGCCAGCAGCTTAAACAGGGCGGGGACTGCGGGCCAGTTCTTC
cdr3_aa: CASSLNRAGTAGQFF
d_call: .
clone_size: .
j_call: TRBJ2-1
v_call: TRBV5-1

cdr3_nt: TGTGCCAGCAGCCAAGGGACACTTTCAATTTACGAGCAGTACTTC
cdr3_aa: CASSQGTLSIYEQYF
d_call: .
clone_size: .
j_call: TRBJ2-7
v_call: TRBV5-4

cdr3_nt: TGCAGCGTAGGGACAGGGGGTAATGGCTACACCTTC
cdr3_aa: CSVGTGGNGYTF
d_call: TRBD1
clone_size: .
j_call: TRBJ1-2
v_call: TRBV29-1

cdr3_nt: TGCAGCCTTGCCGGGCCGGCCGGAAGGGGGGGCTACACCTTC
cdr3_aa: CSLAGPAGRGGYTF
d_call: .
clone_size: .
j_call: TRBJ1-2
v_call: TRBV29-1

cdr3_nt: TGCGCCAGCAGCTCCTCAGGGGGCAAACCCACCAATGAGCAGTTCTTC
cdr3_aa: CASSSSGGKPTNEQFF
d_call: TRBD1
clone_size: .
j_call: TRBJ2-1
v_call: TRBV5-1

cdr3_nt: TGCGCCAGCAGCTCGGCGGGGGCGCATGAAAAACTGTTTTTT
cdr3_aa: CASSSAGAHEKLFF
d_call: .
clone_size: .
j_call: TRBJ1-4
v_call: TRBV5-1